This T cell receptor beta chain was recovered during a study of T cells after yellow fever vaccination. TCRdb analysed the 5' RACE reads with MiXCR anew, one entry per CDR3 protein. The repertoire holds 450,000 to 600,000 distinct CDR3 sequences, roughly a sixth seen once, with approximately 15% in the top ten. In germline, CDR1 is SGHTA, CDR2 FQGNSA. This CDR3 spans 17 amino acids. J lost 8 bases, V lost 5 bases, and 13 bases had no gene match. This clonotype was picked up many times. The sequence was obtained from a man between 18 and 29 years old who received the YFV17D yellow fever vaccine. The genes are TRBV7-2 and TRBJ2-6; 9 bases are a match to TRBD1. The sequences come from PBMCs, collected 5 days after the first yellow fever vaccination. The CDR3 is CASSRQTGGGTTNVLTF. DNA of the CDR3: TGTGCCAGCAGCAGACAGACAGGGGGTGGAACCACCAACGTCCTGACTTTC. Looking up the rest from reference TRBV7-2 and TRBJ2-6 gives the full variable domain: GAGVSQSPSNKVTEKGKDVELRCDPISGHTALYWYRQSLGQGLEFLIYFQGNSAPDKSGLPSDRFSAERTGGSVSTLTIQRTQQEDSAVYLCASSRQTGGGTTNVLTFGAGSRLTVL.